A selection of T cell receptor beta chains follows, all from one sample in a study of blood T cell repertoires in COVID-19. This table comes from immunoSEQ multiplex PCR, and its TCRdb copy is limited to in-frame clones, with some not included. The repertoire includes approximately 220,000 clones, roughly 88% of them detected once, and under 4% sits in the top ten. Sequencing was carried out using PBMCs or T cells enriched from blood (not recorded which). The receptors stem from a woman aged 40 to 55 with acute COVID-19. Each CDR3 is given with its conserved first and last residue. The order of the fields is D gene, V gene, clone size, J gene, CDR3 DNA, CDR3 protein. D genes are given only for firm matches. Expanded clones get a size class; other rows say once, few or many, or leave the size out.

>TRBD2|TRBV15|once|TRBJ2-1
TGTGCCACCAGCAGAGCGCGGGGGGGTGCGAATGAGCAGTTCTTC
CATSRARGGANEQFF
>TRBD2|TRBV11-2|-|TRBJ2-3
TGTGCCAGCAGTTATAGCGGGGGAGCCACAGATACGCAGTATTTT
CASSYSGGATDTQYF
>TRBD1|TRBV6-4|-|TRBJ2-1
TGTGCCAGCAGTGACTCTGAGACAGGGGGCTTCCATGAGCAGTTCTTC
CASSDSETGGFHEQFF
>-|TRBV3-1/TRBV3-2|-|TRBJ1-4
TGTGCCAGCAGCCACAACAGGGAATTTGTGGAAAAACTGTTTTTT
CASSHNREFVEKLFF
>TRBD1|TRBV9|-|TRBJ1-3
TGTGCCAGCAGCGCAGGGGGTTCTGGAAACACCATATATTTT
CASSAGGSGNTIYF
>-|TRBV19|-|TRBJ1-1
TGTGCCAGTAGTATAGATCTGAGAGGCCTCAACACTGAAGCTTTCTTT
CASSIDLRGLNTEAFF
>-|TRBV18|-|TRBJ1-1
TGTGCCAGCTCACCACGGACTAACACTGAAGCTTTCTTT
CASSPRTNTEAFF
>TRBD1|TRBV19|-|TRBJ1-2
TGTGCCAGCACAGGGGACGGCTACACCTTC
CASTGDGYTF
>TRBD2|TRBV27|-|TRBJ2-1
TGTGCCAGCGCCCCTACTAGCGGGGCTTATGAGCAGTTCTTC
CASAPTSGAYEQFF
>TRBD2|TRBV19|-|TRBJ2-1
TGTGCCAGTAGTATAGGTCGGCTAGCGGGGGATTACAATGAGCAGTTCTTC
CASSIGRLAGDYNEQFF